This TCR beta chain was obtained from a study of CD8+CD57+ T cells in acquired aplastic anemia. Study as a whole: The DNA of sorted CD4+ and CD8+ cells averaged roughly 3 ug. Read counts for CD4+ cells (from healthy donors) averaged roughly 11 million. Regarding the study as a whole: Patients and controls shared twenty-nine CD8+ CDR3 sequences.

V shed 6 bases, J shed 7 bases, and the junction held 9 bases outside the gene matches. The CDR3 is made up of 14 amino acids. Germline assignment: CDR1 LNHDA and CDR2 SQIVND (reference sequence). This clonotype has just one count. The antigen is unknown. Profiles of TCR beta VDJ and CDR3 were generated from a genomic DNA template. TCRdb passed the reads through MiXCR, listing each CDR3 protein once. The sample has about 130,000 distinct CDR3 sequences, more than 40% seen once. This rearrangement joins TRBV19 to TRBJ1-2, with 9 bases fitting TRBD1. The sequencing sample was made of sorted CD4+, CD8+, or CD8+CD57+ T cells (not recorded which) from PBMCs. The sequence came from a human donor in good health, serving as a control. The DNA for the CDR3 is TGTGCCAGTAGGCACAGGGGGCGAGTGGGTGGCTACACCTTC. Residues: CASRHRGRVGGYTF.